This T cell receptor (beta chain) came from a study of Graves' ophthalmopathy and Graves' hyperthyroidism. For repertoire sequencing, the TCR beta CDR3 regions were amplified from RNA transcripts. Second-round multiplex PCR followed a first-round RT-PCR using HTBI primers. TCRdb re-called the multiplex PCR reads through MiXCR, storing one row per CDR3 protein. The repertoire has just over 600,000 distinct CDR3 sequences, 20% to 25% of them found once; the top ten carry around 6.9%. This clonotype has ten or more counts. This sequence originates from a woman aged 18-29 years with stable Graves' hyperthyroidism. Some clones in this sample may be carry-over from other donors' samples. Sequencing was done on a sample of peripheral blood.

The CDR3 sequence: CASAGLANYEQYF. The CDR3 nucleotides are TGTGCCTCCGCGGGACTAGCGAACTACGAGCAGTACTTC. The chain uses TRBV12-3 or TRBV12-4 and TRBJ2-7; TRBD2 matches at 10 bases. V trimming: 11 bases; J trimming: 3 bases; junction bases outside the gene matches: 7. This CDR3 comprises 13 residues.